Listed here are 9 T cell receptor beta chains from one sample, sequenced in a study of neurological immune-mediated disorders. TCRdb called the 5' RACE reads again in MiXCR, with one record for every CDR3 protein. The sample lists 95,000 or so distinct CDR3 sequences, around 3.3% occurring once. Specimen: PBMCs. The receptors originated from a young woman with multiple sclerosis.

The sample holds many counts of this clonotype. The CDR3 DNA reads as TGTGCCAGCAGTGAAGCGGTTAGCGGGCCACAAGAGACCCAGTACTTC. This gives the protein CASSEAVSGPQETQYF. The chain combines TRBV6-1 with TRBJ2-5; 7 bases fit TRBD2. The CDR3 sequence is 16 residues long. V shed 0 bases and J 2 bases; nucleotides not matched to a gene: 6. CDR1 and CDR2 from the germline V gene are MNHNS and SASEGT.

This clonotype was recorded many times. DNA of the CDR3: TGTGCCAGCAGCTCGGACCGGTACCAAGAGACCCAGTACTTC. Protein sequence: CASSSDRYQETQYF. The chain has TRBV28 and TRBJ2-5; D is undetermined. V was shortened by 6 bases and J by 0 bases, with 11 bases between the two germline ends. This CDR3 region has 14 residues. CDR1 and CDR2 from the germline V gene are MDHEN and SYDVKM.

This clonotype was observed at least ten times. CDR3: CASSRQPRGTVWYEQYF. The CDR3 nucleotides are TGTGCCAGCAGTCGCCAACCGCGCGGGACTGTGTGGTACGAGCAGTACTTC. The genes are TRBV28 and TRBJ2-7; maybe TRBD2 (6 bases). This CDR3 is built from 17 residues. Trimming took 5 bases from V and 4 from J, leaving 24 bases between them. Looked up from germline, CDR1 is MDHEN and CDR2 is SYDVKM.

In this sample, this clonotype turned up many times. The chain recombines TRBV7-9 with TRBJ2-5; D call uncertain. The germline gives CDR1 SEHNR, CDR2 FQNEAQ (reference sequence). V lost 8 bases, J lost 5 bases, and 12 bases lay in between. This CDR3 is built from 12 residues. This chain's CDR3 is CASEGLSETQYF. The DNA of the CDR3 is TGTGCCAGCGAAGGGTTATCGGAGACCCAGTACTTC.

This clonotype was counted many times. The chain combines TRBV10-1 with TRBJ2-2; D is unclear. V lost 0 bases, J lost 1 base, and 9 bases lay in between. CDR3 size: 16 residues. The germline V gene has CDR1 WNHNN and CDR2 SYGVQD (reference sequence). This CDR3 is CASSESRAQNTGELFF. The CDR3 nucleotides read TGCGCCAGCAGTGAGTCAAGGGCCCAGAACACCGGGGAGCTGTTTTTT.

This clonotype showed up many times. The V and J genes are TRBV12-3 or TRBV12-4 and TRBJ2-7; D tentatively reads TRBD1 or TRBD2 (6 bases each). This CDR3 has 14 amino acids. Trimming took off 5 bases at V and 0 bases at J, with 11 bases between the two ends. The CDR3 bases are TGTGCCAGCAGTGTCGGGGGCAGCTCCTACGAGCAGTACTTC. This codes for CASSVGGSSYEQYF.

The sample holds a few counts of this clonotype. It may be a read error: a sequence one base away is much more abundant. The chain carries TRBV7-9 and TRBJ2-1; D is undetermined. The length of the CDR3 is 12 residues. Per germline, CDR1 SEHNR and CDR2 FQNEAQ (reference sequence). The CDR3 spells CASSFGFNAQFF. The CDR3 bases are TGTGCCAGCAGCTTTGGATTCAATGCGCAGTTCTTC.

This clonotype was found many times. V and J are TRBV7-2 and TRBJ2-5; TRBD2 matches at 13 bases. The CDR3 contains 17 residues. Trimming cost V 0 bases and J 2 bases; bases outside gene matches: 3. Germline V gene data show CDR1 as SGHTA and CDR2 as FQGNSA. Here the CDR3 DNA reads TGTGCCAGCAGCTTAGCTAGACTAGCGGGAGGTCAAGAGACCCAGTACTTC. It is translated as CASSLARLAGGQETQYF.

The rearrangement joins TRBV11-1 to TRBJ1-1, with a weak D call TRBD1 (6 bases). Trimming cost V 7 bases and J 5 bases, with 14 bases left between them. In germline, CDR1 is SGHAT, CDR2 FQDESV (reference sequence). The CDR3 length is 13 residues. CDR3 protein: CASTVGGWTEAFF. DNA of the CDR3: TGTGCCAGCACCGTCGGGGGCTGGACTGAAGCTTTCTTT.